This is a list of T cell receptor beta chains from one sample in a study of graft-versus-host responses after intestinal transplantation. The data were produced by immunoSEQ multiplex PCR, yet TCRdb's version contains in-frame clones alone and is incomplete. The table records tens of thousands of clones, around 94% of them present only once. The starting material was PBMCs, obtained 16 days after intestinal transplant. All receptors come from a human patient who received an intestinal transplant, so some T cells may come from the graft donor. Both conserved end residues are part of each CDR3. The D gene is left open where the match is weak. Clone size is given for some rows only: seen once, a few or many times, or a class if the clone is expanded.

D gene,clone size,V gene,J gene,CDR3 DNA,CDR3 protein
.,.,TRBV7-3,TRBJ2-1,TGTGCCAGCAGCTTAGTCGGGGGCTCCTACAATGAGCAGTTCTTC,CASSLVGGSYNEQFF
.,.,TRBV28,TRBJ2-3,TGTGCCAGCAGTTCCCTAGGCGGGGGCACAGATACGCAGTATTTT,CASSSLGGGTDTQYF
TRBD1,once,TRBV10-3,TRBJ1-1,TGTGCCATCAGTACCCCTTCCCAGGGGGGGGCTGAAGCTTTCTTT,CAISTPSQGGAEAFF
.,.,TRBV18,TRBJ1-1,TGTGCCAGCTCACTCGGACAGCTGAACACTGAAGCTTTCTTT,CASSLGQLNTEAFF
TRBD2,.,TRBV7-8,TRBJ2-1,TGTGCCAGCAGCGGACGGGAGGGCCAATACAATGAGCAGTTCTTC,CASSGREGQYNEQFF
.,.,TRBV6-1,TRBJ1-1,TGTGCCAGCAGTGAAGCTAGTTTGTCAGGGAAGAGGAACACTGAAGCTTTCTTT,CASSEASLSGKRNTEAFF
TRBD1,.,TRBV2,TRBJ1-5,TGTGCCAGCAGTGACTCCCCCCACGCCAGGGGGCCGAATCAGCCCCAGCATTTT,CASSDSPHARGPNQPQHF
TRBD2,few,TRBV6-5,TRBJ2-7,TGTGCCAGCAGACCCGGGACTAGCGGGATCTACGAGCAGTACTTC,CASRPGTSGIYEQYF
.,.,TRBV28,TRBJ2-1,TGTGCCAGCAGTTCAGGGGCGCAGGACAATGAGCAGTTCTTC,CASSSGAQDNEQFF
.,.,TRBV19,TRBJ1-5,TGTGCCAGTAGTATAGGCGGGAGCAATCAGCCCCAGCATTTT,CASSIGGSNQPQHF
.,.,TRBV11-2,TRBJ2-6,TGTGCCAGCAGGAGGGGTGCTGGGGCCAACGTCCTGACTTTC,CASRRGAGANVLTF
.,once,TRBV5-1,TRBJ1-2,TGCGCCAGCAATTGTGTATCGGTTCGAAAGATCTATGGCTACACCTTC,CASNCVSVRKIYGYTF
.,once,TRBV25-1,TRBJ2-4,TGTGCCAGCAGCCCCGAATTCCGGGATTTTCCCAAAAACATTCAGTACTTC,CASSPEFRDFPKNIQYF
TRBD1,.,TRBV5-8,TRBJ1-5,TGTGCCAGCAGCTTTAGGGACAGAAATCAGCCCCAGCATTTT,CASSFRDRNQPQHF
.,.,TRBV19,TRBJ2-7,TGTGCCAGTAGTCCCCGCAGCGGCTCCTACGAGCAGTACTTC,CASSPRSGSYEQYF
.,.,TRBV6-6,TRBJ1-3,TGTGCCAGCCTAGGGGCAGGGCCACTCTCTGGAAACACCATATATTTT,CASLGAGPLSGNTIYF
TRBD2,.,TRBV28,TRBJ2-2,TGTGCCAGCAGTTTTTGGGGGACTAGCGGGACGAACACCGGGGAGCTGTTTTTT,CASSFWGTSGTNTGELFF
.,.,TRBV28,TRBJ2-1,TGTGCCAGCAAGGCAGCCTCCTACAATGAGCAGTTCTTC,CASKAASYNEQFF
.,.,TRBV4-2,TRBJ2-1,TGTGCCAGCAGCCAAGAATGGGACCGTAGAGTCAAGCAGTTCTTC,CASSQEWDRRVKQFF
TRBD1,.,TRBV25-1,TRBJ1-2,TGTGCCAGCAGTGGACAGGGTGGGGGTTATGGCTACACCTTC,CASSGQGGGYGYTF
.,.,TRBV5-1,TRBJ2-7,TGCGCCAGCAGCTTGGGAAGCCCCGGTCCCTACGAGCAGTACTTC,CASSLGSPGPYEQYF
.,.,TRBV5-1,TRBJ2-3,TGCGCCAGCAGCACGTTTGGCGGCGTCCCGGCAGATACGCAGTATTTT,CASSTFGGVPADTQYF
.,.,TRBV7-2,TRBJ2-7,TGTGCCAGCAGCCCCCGGTGGGACTTAGCCTATTACGAGCAGTACTTC,CASSPRWDLAYYEQYF
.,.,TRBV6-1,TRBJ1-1,TGTGCCAGCAGTGAAAACACTGAAGCTTTCTTT,CASSENTEAFF
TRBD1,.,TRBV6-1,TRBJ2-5,TGTGCCACCGGGACAGGGCCTTACCAAGAGACCCAGTACTTC,CATGTGPYQETQYF
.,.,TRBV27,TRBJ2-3,TGTGCCAGCAGTTTATCCCTGGATGCAGATACGCAGTATTTT,CASSLSLDADTQYF
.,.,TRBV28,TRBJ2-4,TGTGCCAGCAGCCCGGAGTCGCGGGATGCCAAAAACATTCAGTACTTC,CASSPESRDAKNIQYF
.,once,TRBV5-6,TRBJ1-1,TGTGCCAGCAGCTTGTTGCTGGGAGACACTGAAGCTTTCTTT,CASSLLLGDTEAFF
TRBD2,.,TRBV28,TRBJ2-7,TGTGCCAGCACCCTATCGGGACTAGCAATCGGATACGAGCAGTACTTC,CASTLSGLAIGYEQYF
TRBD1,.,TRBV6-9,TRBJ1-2,TGTGCCAGCACCAACCCGACAGGGGGCGAGGGTGGCTACACCTTC,CASTNPTGGEGGYTF
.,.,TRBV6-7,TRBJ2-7,TGTGCCAGCAGTTATGCGCAGTTAAAGAGGGCAGATTTATTC,CASSYAQLKRADLF
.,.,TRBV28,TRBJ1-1,TGTGCCAGCAGTTTCCCCGGGTCGAACAGAGCGAACACTGAAGCTTTCTTT,CASSFPGSNRANTEAFF
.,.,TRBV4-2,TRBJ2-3,TGTGCCAGCAGCCCCTCGGGGCCGGTAGGTCTACCTCCGGGAGATACGCAGTATTTT,CASSPSGPVGLPPGDTQYF
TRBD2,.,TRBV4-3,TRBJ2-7,TGCGCCAGCAGCCAAGTGCCGGGGGGTGGGTACGAGCAGTACTTC,CASSQVPGGGYEQYF
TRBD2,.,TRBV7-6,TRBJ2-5,TGTGCCAGCAGCTTAGGTCCGGGGGGAGAGACCCAGTACTTC,CASSLGPGGETQYF
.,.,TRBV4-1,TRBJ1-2,TGCGCCAGCAGCCTTACCGGGACTCATCTATTACATGGCTACACCTTC,CASSLTGTHLLHGYTF
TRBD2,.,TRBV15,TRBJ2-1,TGTGCCACCAGCAGAGGAGCGGGGGGCGGCAATGAGCAGTTCTTC,CATSRGAGGGNEQFF
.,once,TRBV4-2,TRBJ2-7,TGTGCCAGCAGCCAAGTAGAGACAGGCTACGAGCAGTACTTC,CASSQVETGYEQYF
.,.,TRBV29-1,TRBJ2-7,TGCAGCGTGGGGGGACAGTCCTACGAGCAGTACTTC,CSVGGQSYEQYF
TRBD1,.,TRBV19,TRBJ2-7,TGTGCCAGTAGTATAGGGACAGGAACCACCTACGAGCAGTACTTC,CASSIGTGTTYEQYF
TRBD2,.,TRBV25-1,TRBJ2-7,TGTGCCAGCACCGGGGGGGGCTCCTACGAGCAGTACTTC,CASTGGGSYEQYF
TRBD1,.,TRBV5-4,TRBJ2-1,TGTGCCAGCAGCTTGGAGACAGGGGACAATGAGCAGTTCTTC,CASSLETGDNEQFF
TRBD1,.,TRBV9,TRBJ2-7,TGTGCCAGCAGCCCCATCCCTGGGACAGGGATCCACGAGCAGTACTTC,CASSPIPGTGIHEQYF